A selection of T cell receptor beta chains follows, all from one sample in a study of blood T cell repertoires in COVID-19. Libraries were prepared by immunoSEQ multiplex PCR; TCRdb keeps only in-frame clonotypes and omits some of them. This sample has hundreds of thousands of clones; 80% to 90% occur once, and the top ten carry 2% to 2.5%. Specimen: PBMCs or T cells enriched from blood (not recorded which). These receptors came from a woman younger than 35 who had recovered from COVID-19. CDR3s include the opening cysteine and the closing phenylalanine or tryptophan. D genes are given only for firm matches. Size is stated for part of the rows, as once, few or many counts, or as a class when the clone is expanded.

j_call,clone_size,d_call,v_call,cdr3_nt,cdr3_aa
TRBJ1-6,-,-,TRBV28,TGTGCCAGCAGATCCACAGGGCGAAATTCACCCCTCCACTTT,CASRSTGRNSPLHF
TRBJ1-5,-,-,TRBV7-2,TGTGCCAGCAGCTTATCTTCGGGTCAGCCCCAGCATTTT,CASSLSSGQPQHF
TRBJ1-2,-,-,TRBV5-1,TGCGCCAGCACCCTGGGGGGGCAAGGCTATGGCTACACCTTC,CASTLGGQGYGYTF
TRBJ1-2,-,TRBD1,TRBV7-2,TGTGCCAGCAGCTCCGGAAACGACAGGGTACGTGGCTACACCTTC,CASSSGNDRVRGYTF
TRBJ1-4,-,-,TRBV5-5,TGTGCCAGCAGCTCAAATGAAAAACTGTTTTTT,CASSSNEKLFF
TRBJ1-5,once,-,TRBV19,TGTGCCAGTAGTATGCTAGGGGTTAGCCAGCCCCAGCATTTT,CASSMLGVSQPQHF
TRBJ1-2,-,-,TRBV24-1,TGTGCCACCGTCCATCCGGAGAACTATGGCTACACCTTC,CATVHPENYGYTF
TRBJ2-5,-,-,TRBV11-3,TGTGCCAGCAGCTTAGGACAGACGGCCCAAGAGACCCAGTACTTC,CASSLGQTAQETQYF
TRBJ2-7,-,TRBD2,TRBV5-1,TGCGCCAGCAGCTTGTCGTTAGCGGGGGGAAATGGCGAGCAGTACTTC,CASSLSLAGGNGEQYF
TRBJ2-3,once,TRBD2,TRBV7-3,TGTGCCAGCAGCTTTGAGAGTAGCGGGGGGTATGCGGCAGATACGCAGTATTTT,CASSFESSGGYAADTQYF
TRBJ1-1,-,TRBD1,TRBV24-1,TGTGCCACCAGTGATTCACAGGGGTTGAACACTGAAGCTTTCTTT,CATSDSQGLNTEAFF
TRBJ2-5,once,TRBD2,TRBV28,TGTGCCAGCGCAATCCTCGGGAGGGAGGGGATGGGGGCCCAGTACTTC,CASAILGREGMGAQYF
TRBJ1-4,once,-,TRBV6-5,TGTGCCACCACGGGGGGGAGGGAGGAAAAACTGTTTTTT,CATTGGREEKLFF
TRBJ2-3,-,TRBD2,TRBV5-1,TGCGCCAGCAGCTCCCGGGACCTCAGACTAGCGGCCCACACAGATACGCAGTATTTT,CASSSRDLRLAAHTDTQYF
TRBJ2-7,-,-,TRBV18,TGTGCCAGCTCACCAAGGCAGGGCGACGAGCAGTACTTC,CASSPRQGDEQYF
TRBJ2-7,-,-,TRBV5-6,TGTGCCAGCAGCCCCCCCGGGTTTCACTACGAGCAGTACTTC,CASSPPGFHYEQYF
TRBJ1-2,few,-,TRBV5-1,TGCGCCAGCAGCGACGCGGGATCACCAAACTATGGCTACACCTTC,CASSDAGSPNYGYTF
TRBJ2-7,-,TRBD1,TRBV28,TGTGCCAGCAGTGCCGGGACAGGGCCCTACGAGCAGTACTTC,CASSAGTGPYEQYF
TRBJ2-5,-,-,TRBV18,TGTGCCAGCTCCTATAATCGGGAGACCCAGTACTTC,CASSYNRETQYF
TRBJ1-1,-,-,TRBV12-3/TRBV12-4,TGTGCCAGCAGGGAAAAAGGGGGCACTGAAGCTTTCTTT,CASREKGGTEAFF
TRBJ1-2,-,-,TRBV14,TGTGCCAGCAGCCAAAATTCGGGATCCTCGTATGGCTACACCTTC,CASSQNSGSSYGYTF
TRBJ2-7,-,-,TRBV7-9,TGTGCCAGCAGCTTGAAAGGGACACCTCAAAGCTACGAGCAGTACTTC,CASSLKGTPQSYEQYF
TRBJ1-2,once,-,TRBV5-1,TGCGCCAGCAGCCCGATAACAGCAATTCGGGGCTACACCTTC,CASSPITAIRGYTF
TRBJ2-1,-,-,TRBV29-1,TGCAGCGTTGATGGTCGACTAACGGGAAACTTTTACAATGAGCAGTTCTTC,CSVDGRLTGNFYNEQFF
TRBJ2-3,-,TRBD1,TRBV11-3,TGTGCCAGCAGCATAAGCACAGGGGCTAGCACAGATACGCAGTATTTT,CASSISTGASTDTQYF
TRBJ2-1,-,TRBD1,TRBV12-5,TGTGCTAGTAGTGTAGGGACAGGGGACAATGAGCAGTTCTTC,CASSVGTGDNEQFF
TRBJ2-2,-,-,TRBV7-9,TGTGCCAGCAGCTTGGGCAGCACCGGGGAGCTGTTTTTT,CASSLGSTGELFF
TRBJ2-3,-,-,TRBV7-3,TGTGCCAGCAGCTTAGACAGGTTCTCAGATACGCAGTATTTT,CASSLDRFSDTQYF
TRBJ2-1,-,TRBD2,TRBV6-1,TGTGCCAGCAGTGAAATGGCCCTAGCGGGGTTTTATGAGCAGTTCTTC,CASSEMALAGFYEQFF
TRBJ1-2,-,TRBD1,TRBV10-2,TGCGCCAGCAGTGAGTTGGTGACAGGGTTAAGTGGCTACACCTTC,CASSELVTGLSGYTF
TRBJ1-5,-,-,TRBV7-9,TGTGCCAGCAGCCAACAGGGAGGGCAGCCCCAGCATTTT,CASSQQGGQPQHF
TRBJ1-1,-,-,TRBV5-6,TGTGCCAGCAGCTTGCAGCGTGAAGCTTTCTTT,CASSLQREAFF
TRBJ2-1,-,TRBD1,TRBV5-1,TGCGCCAGCAGCCCAGGGACAGAAGAGTACAATGAGCAGTTCTTC,CASSPGTEEYNEQFF
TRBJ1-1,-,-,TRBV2,TGTGCCAGCAGTCGGGAGGCTGAAGCTTTCTTT,CASSREAEAFF
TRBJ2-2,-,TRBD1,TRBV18,TGTGCCAGCTCGCCGCCGGGACAGGGGAACACCGGGGAGCTGTTTTTT,CASSPPGQGNTGELFF
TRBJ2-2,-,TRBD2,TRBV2,TGTGCCAGCAGGAAAGGGGGACTAGCGGGGGCCTCACTCACCGGGGAGCTGTTTTTT,CASRKGGLAGASLTGELFF
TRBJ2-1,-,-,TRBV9,TGTGCCAGCAGCGTAGGGGCACCCAATGAGCAGTTCTTC,CASSVGAPNEQFF
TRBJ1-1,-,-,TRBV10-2,TGCGCCAGCAATTGGGGGCAAGATGAAGCTTTCTTT,CASNWGQDEAFF
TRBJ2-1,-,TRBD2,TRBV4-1,TGCGCCAGCAGCCAAGATTGGGAGCGGGGGGGCTTAGAAGAGCAGTTCTTC,CASSQDWERGGLEEQFF
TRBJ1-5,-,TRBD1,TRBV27,TGTGCCAGCAGTCCGGGGACAGAAAATCAGCCCCAGCATTTT,CASSPGTENQPQHF
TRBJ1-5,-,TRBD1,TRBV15,TGTGCCACCAGCAGAGAGCCCTGGACAGGGGAAAATCAGCCCCAGCATTTT,CATSREPWTGENQPQHF
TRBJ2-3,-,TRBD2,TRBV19,TGTGCCAGTAGTCCCCTCCGCCGGGTAGCGGGGTCCACAGATACGCAGTATTTT,CASSPLRRVAGSTDTQYF
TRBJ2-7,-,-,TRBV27,TGTGCCAGCAGTGCCGCGGGCGAGCAGTACTTC,CASSAAGEQYF
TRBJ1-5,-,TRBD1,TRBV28,TGTGCCAGCAGTTGGGATCCGGGACAGGGGGATCAGCCCCAGCATTTT,CASSWDPGQGDQPQHF
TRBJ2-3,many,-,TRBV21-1,TGTGCCAGCAGCAAAGCGCGGAAAAGGGGATACCGCACAGATACGCAGTATTTT,CASSKARKRGYRTDTQYF
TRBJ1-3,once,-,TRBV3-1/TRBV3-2,TGTGCCAGCAGCCAAGGGCGGCAGGGAAACACCATATATTTT,CASSQGRQGNTIYF
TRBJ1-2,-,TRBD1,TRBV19,TGTGCCAGTATCCCACGAACGGAGACAGGGGGCATTTACTATGGCTACACCTTC,CASIPRTETGGIYYGYTF
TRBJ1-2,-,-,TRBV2,TGTGCCAGCACCCAAGCTGGGGGGGGCCACTATGGCTACACCTTC,CASTQAGGGHYGYTF
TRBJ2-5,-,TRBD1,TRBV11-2,TGTGCCAGCAGCTGGTCAGGGGGCGCGGGAGAGACCCAGTACTTC,CASSWSGGAGETQYF
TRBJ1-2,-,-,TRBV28,TGTGCCAGCAGTTTCGCGGGGGACACAAACCTCTATGGCTACACCTTC,CASSFAGDTNLYGYTF
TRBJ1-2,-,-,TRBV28,TGTGCCAGCAGGCCTACAGGGAACTATGGCTACACCTTC,CASRPTGNYGYTF
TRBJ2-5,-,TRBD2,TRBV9,TGTGCCAGCAGTCCCACTAGCGGGGTCAAGGAGACCCAGTACTTC,CASSPTSGVKETQYF
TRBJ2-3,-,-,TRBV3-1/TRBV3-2,TGTGCCAGCAGCCCCCAAGCGGTTAGCACAGATACGCAGTATTTT,CASSPQAVSTDTQYF
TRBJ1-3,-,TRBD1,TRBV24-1,TGTGCCACCAGTGGAGACAGGGGCTTGGGAAACACCATATATTTT,CATSGDRGLGNTIYF
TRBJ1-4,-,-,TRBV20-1,TGCAGTGCTAGTAACCGACCGAGGGCTAATGAAAAACTGTTTTTT,CSASNRPRANEKLFF
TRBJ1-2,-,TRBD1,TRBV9,TGTGCCAGCAGCGTAGAACAGGGGGAAGCTAACTATGGCTACACCTTC,CASSVEQGEANYGYTF
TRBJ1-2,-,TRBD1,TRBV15,TGTGCCACCAGCTCGACGGACAGGGCCGATGGCTACACCTTC,CATSSTDRADGYTF
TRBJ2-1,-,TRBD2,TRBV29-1,TGCAGCGTCCGAAGGCCGGGGGGGTACAATGAGCAGTTCTTC,CSVRRPGGYNEQFF